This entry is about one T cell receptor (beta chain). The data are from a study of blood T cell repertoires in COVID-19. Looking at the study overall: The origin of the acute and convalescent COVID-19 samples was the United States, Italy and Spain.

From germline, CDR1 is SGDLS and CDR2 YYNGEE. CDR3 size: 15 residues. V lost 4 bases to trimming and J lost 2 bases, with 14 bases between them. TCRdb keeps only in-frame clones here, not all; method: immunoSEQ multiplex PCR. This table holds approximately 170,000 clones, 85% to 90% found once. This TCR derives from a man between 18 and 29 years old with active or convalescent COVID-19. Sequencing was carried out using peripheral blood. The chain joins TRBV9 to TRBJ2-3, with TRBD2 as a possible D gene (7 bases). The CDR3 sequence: CASSFRGAFTDTQYF. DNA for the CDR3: TGTGCCAGCAGCTTCCGGGGGGCCTTCACAGATACGCAGTATTTT. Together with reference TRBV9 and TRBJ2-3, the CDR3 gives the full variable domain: DSGVTQTPKHLITATGQRVTLRCSPRSGDLSVYWYQQSLDQGLQFLIQYYNGEERAKGNILERFSAQQFPDLHSELNLSSLELGDSALYFCASSFRGAFTDTQYFGPGTRLTVL.